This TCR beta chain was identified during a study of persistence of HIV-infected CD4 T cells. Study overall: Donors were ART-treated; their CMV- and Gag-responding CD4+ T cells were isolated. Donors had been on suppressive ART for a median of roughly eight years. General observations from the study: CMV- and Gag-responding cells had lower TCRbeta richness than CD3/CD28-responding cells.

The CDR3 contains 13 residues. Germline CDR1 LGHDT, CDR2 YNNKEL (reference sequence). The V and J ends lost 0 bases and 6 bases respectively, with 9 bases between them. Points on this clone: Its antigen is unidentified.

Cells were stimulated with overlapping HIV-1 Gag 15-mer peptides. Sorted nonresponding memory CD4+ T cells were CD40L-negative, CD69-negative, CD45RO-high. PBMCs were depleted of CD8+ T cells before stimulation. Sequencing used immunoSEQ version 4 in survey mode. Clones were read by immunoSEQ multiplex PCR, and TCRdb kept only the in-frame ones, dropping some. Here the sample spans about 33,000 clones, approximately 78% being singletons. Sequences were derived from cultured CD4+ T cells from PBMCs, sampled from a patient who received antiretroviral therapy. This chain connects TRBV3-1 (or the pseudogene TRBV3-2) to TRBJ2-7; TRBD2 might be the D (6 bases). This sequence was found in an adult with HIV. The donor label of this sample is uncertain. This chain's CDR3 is CASSQDVGGEQYF. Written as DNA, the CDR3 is TGTGCCAGCAGCCAAGATGTGGGGGGCGAGCAGTACTTC.